The 4 T cell receptor beta chains in this list originate from one sample, sequenced in a study of neurological immune-mediated disorders. TCRdb reprocessed the 5' RACE reads with MiXCR, giving one entry per CDR3 protein. The table shows some 60,000 distinct CDR3 sequences, with around 2.3% occurring only once. The sample taken for sequencing was PBMCs. All receptors come from a middle-aged man with multiple sclerosis.

This clonotype has ten or more counts. The genes are TRBV28 and TRBJ1-5; TRBD1 aligns across 8 bases. Germline V lookup: CDR1 MDHEN, CDR2 SYDVKM. The J segment lost 7 bases and the V segment lost 4 bases, leaving 12 bases of the junction unmatched. This CDR3 is 16 amino acids long. The CDR3 DNA reads as TGTGCCAGCAGTTCCTCTCTCAGGGGGCTGGGGCAGCCCCAGCATTTT. Protein product: CASSSSLRGLGQPQHF.

The table lists this clonotype with many counts. This sequence joins TRBV11-2 and TRBJ2-3; TRBD1 matches at 8 bases. V gave up 8 bases and J gave up 7 bases; unmatched junction bases: 8. From germline, CDR1 is SGHAT and CDR2 FQNNGV. This CDR3 has 13 residues. The CDR3 reads CASYLDRGHTQYF. DNA for the CDR3: TGTGCCAGCTACCTAGACAGGGGCCATACGCAGTATTTT.

This clonotype was seen a handful of times. This sequence may be a read error, since a much larger clone differs from it by one base. V usage is TRBV28 and J usage is TRBJ2-3; no clear D gene. There are 15 residues in the CDR3. Trimming took 5 bases from V and 0 from J, leaving 12 bases between them. The germline V gene has CDR1 MDHEN and CDR2 SYDVKM. CDR3: CASSVTSPSTDTQYF. CDR3 bases: TGTGCCAGCAGTGTGACTTCCCCCAGCACAGATACGCAGTATTTT.

This clonotype was detected many times. The chain links TRBV20-1 to TRBJ2-3, with a weak D call TRBD1 (6 bases). Between the trimmed V and J ends, which lost 2 bases and 1 base, there was a span of 19 bases. The CDR3 loop spans 17 amino acids. The germline gives CDR1 DFQATT, CDR2 SNEGSKA (reference sequence). CDR3 residues: CSARTTLQGWGTDTQYF. The DNA for the CDR3 is TGCAGTGCTAGAACGACATTACAGGGATGGGGCACAGATACGCAGTATTTT.